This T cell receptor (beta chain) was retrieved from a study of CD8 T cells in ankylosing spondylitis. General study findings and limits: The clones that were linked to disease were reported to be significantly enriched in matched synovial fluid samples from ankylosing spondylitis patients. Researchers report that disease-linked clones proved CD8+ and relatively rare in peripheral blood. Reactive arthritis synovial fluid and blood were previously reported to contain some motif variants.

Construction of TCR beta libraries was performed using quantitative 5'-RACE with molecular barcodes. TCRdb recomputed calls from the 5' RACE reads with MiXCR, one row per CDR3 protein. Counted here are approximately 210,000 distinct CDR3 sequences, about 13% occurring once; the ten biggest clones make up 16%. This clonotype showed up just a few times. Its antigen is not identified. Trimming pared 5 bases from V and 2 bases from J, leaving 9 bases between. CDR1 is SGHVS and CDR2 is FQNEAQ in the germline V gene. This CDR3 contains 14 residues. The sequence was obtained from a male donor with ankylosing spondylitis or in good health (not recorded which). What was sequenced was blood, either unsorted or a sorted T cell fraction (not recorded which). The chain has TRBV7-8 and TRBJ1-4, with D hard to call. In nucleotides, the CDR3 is TGTGCCAGCAGCGCGACGTTTACTAATGAAAAACTGTTTTTT. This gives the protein CASSATFTNEKLFF.